The 19 T cell receptor beta chains below come from one sample, sequenced in a study of Ad26.COV2.S vaccination and SARS-CoV-2 variants. Assay: immunoSEQ multiplex PCR; the TCRdb copy retains only in-frame clones and omits some. The table shows roughly 350,000 clones, with less than 90% occurring only once. The treatment: approximately 18 received Ad26.COV2.S at low or high dose, single or two shots; 5 received placebo; per-sample allocation not given. Vaccine and placebo recipients were sampled on day 63 after the first injection. Source: peripheral blood, taken in a trial of Ad26.COV2.S vaccine versus placebo. The receptor source for this set is a person between 18 and 65 years old who received the Ad26.COV2.S COVID-19 vaccine or a placebo.

The rearrangement uses TRBV30 and TRBJ1-6; D call uncertain. This CDR3 has 13 amino acids. Deletions cut 1 base from V and 10 bases from J, with 11 bases between. Germline V gene data show CDR1 as GTSNPN and CDR2 as SVGIG (reference sequence). In DNA form, the CDR3 reads TGTGCCTGGAGTGCTAAGTGGGAATCACCCCTCCACTTT. Translated, it gives CAWSAKWESPLHF. Filled out from reference TRBV30 and TRBJ1-6, the complete variable domain reads SQTIHQWPATLVQPVGSPLSLECTVEGTSNPNLYWYRQAAGRGLQLLFYSVGIGQISSEVPQNLSASRPQDRQFILSSKKLLLSDSGFYLCAWSAKWESPLHFGNGTRLTVT.

V usage is TRBV4-3 and J usage is TRBJ2-1, with 9 bases matching TRBD2. This CDR3 has 18 residues. Germline V gives CDR1 LGHNA, CDR2 YSLEER. The V and J ends lost 1 base and 1 base, in that order; junction bases with no gene match: 8. CDR3 sequence (DNA): TGCGCCAGCAGCCAAGTAGGACGCGGGAGGGTATCCTACAATGAGCAGTTCTTC. It specifies CASSQVGRGRVSYNEQFF.

The chain joins TRBV27 to TRBJ2-7; D is undetermined. Per the germline V gene, CDR1 is MNHEY and CDR2 is SMNVEV (reference sequence). CDR3 length equals 12 residues. V lost 4 bases, J lost 6 bases, and 10 bases lay in between. The CDR3 protein is CASSSTPPEQYF. The CDR3 DNA sequence: TGTGCCAGCAGTTCCACTCCCCCCGAGCAGTACTTC.

The chain joins TRBV5-6 to TRBJ2-2; D is uncertain. CDR1 and CDR2 from the germline V gene are SGHDT and YYEEEE. This CDR3 comprises 13 residues. V dropped 4 bases and J dropped 7 bases, with 11 bases sitting between them. The CDR3 DNA reads TGTGCCAGCAGCCTAAGAGTCCTCGGGGAGCTGTTTTTT. This gives the protein CASSLRVLGELFF.

The V call is TRBV6-5, the J call TRBJ2-5; 10 bases are shared with TRBD1. Trimming took 2 bases from V and 5 from J; bases not matched to a gene: 8. Germline V gene lookup returns CDR1 MNHEY and CDR2 SVGAGI. This CDR3 has 16 residues. CDR3 sequence: CASSYGRDRGGETQYF. CDR3 coding DNA: TGTGCCAGCAGTTACGGCAGGGACAGGGGTGGGGAGACCCAGTACTTC.

The V call is TRBV7-9, the J call TRBJ1-2; TRBD1 might be the D (6 bases). V lost 5 bases and J 1 base, leaving 11 bases between the germline ends. CDR3 size: 14 residues. CDR1 is SEHNR, CDR2 FQNEAQ, per germline (reference sequence). The CDR3 is CASSEGTINYGYTF. The DNA of the CDR3 is TGTGCCAGCAGCGAGGGGACAATTAACTATGGCTACACCTTC. The whole variable domain, remainder taken from reference TRBV7-9 and TRBJ1-2, is DTGVSQNPRHKITKRGQNVTFRCDPISEHNRLYWYRQTLGQGPEFLTYFQNEAQLEKSRLLSDRFSAERPKGSFSTLEIQRTEQGDSAMYLCASSEGTINYGYTFGSGTRLTVV.

This chain's CDR3 is CASSFSGSGETQYF. CDR3 bases: TGTGCCAGCAGTTTTAGCGGAAGTGGAGAGACCCAGTACTTC. The chain carries TRBV9 and TRBJ2-5; possibly TRBD2 for D (6 bases). V dropped 5 bases and J dropped 4 bases, with 15 bases sitting between them. Germline CDR1 SGDLS, CDR2 YYNGEE. The CDR3 runs to 14 residues.

V and J are TRBV20-1 and TRBJ1-2; possible D gene TRBD1, 5 bases. CDR1 is DFQATT, CDR2 SNEGSKA, per germline (reference sequence). Deletions cut 6 bases from V and 3 bases from J, with 8 bases between. This CDR3 contains 11 residues. CDR3 region: CSAKTDYGYTF. CDR3 in DNA: TGCAGTGCAAAGACAGACTATGGCTACACCTTC.

Note on this clone: The identical CDR3 is also encoded by other nucleotide sequences in the sample. The chain is built from TRBV7-3 and TRBJ2-6; D remains ambiguous. The CDR3 has 12 residues. Germline values: CDR1 SGHTA, CDR2 FQGTGA. The ends were cut back, 8 bases at V and 4 bases at J, with 6 bases in the middle. The CDR3 DNA follows: TGTGCCAGCTCGTCGGGGGCCAACGTCCTGACTTTC. As protein: CASSSGANVLTF.

The genes are TRBV6-6 and TRBJ1-3; D gene uncertain. Trimming cost V 10 bases and J 0 bases, with 16 bases left between them. This CDR3 has 15 residues. Germline CDR1 MNHNY, CDR2 SVGAGI (reference sequence). CDR3 nucleotide sequence: TGTGCCATTCAACGAGCCGACGGCTCTGGAAACACCATATATTTT. As protein: CAIQRADGSGNTIYF.

A note on this clone: Other DNA sequences in this sample translate to the same CDR3. V and J are TRBV19 and TRBJ2-7, with 7 bases lining up with TRBD1. The CDR3 runs 13 residues. V dropped 4 bases and J dropped 4; count of bases not matched to a gene: 4. Germline CDR1 LNHDA, CDR2 SQIVND (reference sequence). CDR3 sequence reads: CASSTRQGYEQYF. Here the CDR3 DNA reads TGTGCCAGTAGTACCCGACAGGGATACGAGCAGTACTTC.

The chain has TRBV6-2 or TRBV6-3 and TRBJ2-3, with 8 bases aligning to TRBD2. Germline loops: CDR1 MNHEY, CDR2 SVGEGT. With V trimmed by 2 bases and J by 4 bases, 5 bases remained unmatched. This CDR3 is 15 amino acids long. CDR3 DNA: TGTGCCAGCAGTTACACCGGGGGGGGCCCAGATACGCAGTATTTT. It encodes CASSYTGGGPDTQYF.

The chain carries TRBV10-3 and TRBJ1-3, with D hard to call. Trimming shortened V by 4 bases and J by 0 bases, and 10 bases separated the two germline ends. This CDR3 region has 15 residues. Germline V gives CDR1 ENHRY, CDR2 SYGVKD. DNA of the CDR3: TGTGCCATCAGTGCGAACGAAAACTCTGGAAACACCATATATTTT. It specifies CAISANENSGNTIYF.

The chain combines TRBV9 with TRBJ1-3; no clear D gene. The CDR3 extends over 17 amino acids. Looked up from germline, CDR1 is SGDLS and CDR2 is YYNGEE. V dropped 0 bases and J dropped 0 bases, with 13 bases sitting between them. CDR3 in amino acids: CASSVAVSANSGNTIYF. The CDR3 nucleotides are TGTGCCAGCAGCGTAGCGGTGTCGGCTAACTCTGGAAACACCATATATTTT.

The chain recombines TRBV11-1 with TRBJ2-1; 16 bases match TRBD2. Trimming took 5 bases from V and 8 from J; bases not matched to a gene: 3. CDR3 length: 15 residues. Germline CDR1 reads SGHAT; CDR2 reads FQDESV (reference sequence). The CDR3 loop reads CASSLGTSGGDEQFF. The CDR3 DNA sequence: TGTGCCAGCAGCCTCGGGACTAGCGGGGGGGATGAGCAGTTCTTC.

This clone was observed once. The V gene is TRBV7-2, the J gene TRBJ1-2, with 7 bases identical to TRBD1. The J segment lost 6 bases and the V segment lost 5 bases, leaving 6 bases of the junction unmatched. This CDR3 is built from 13 residues. The germline V gene encodes CDR1 SGHTA and CDR2 FQGNSA. The DNA for the CDR3 is TGTGCCAGCAGCAAGGGGGCAGGGGATGGCTACACCTTC. Its translation: CASSKGAGDGYTF. Looking up the rest from reference TRBV7-2 and TRBJ1-2 gives the full variable domain: GAGVSQSPSNKVTEKGKDVELRCDPISGHTALYWYRQSLGQGLEFLIYFQGNSAPDKSGLPSDRFSAERTGGSVSTLTIQRTQQEDSAVYLCASSKGAGDGYTFGSGTRLTVV.

This clone was detected a few times. The chain links TRBV28 to TRBJ1-6; D is unclear. Germline V gene sequence: CDR1 MDHEN, CDR2 SYDVKM. The V gene lost 7 bases and the J gene lost 7 bases, with 11 bases spanning the gap. This CDR3 has 13 residues. CDR3: CASTLSGNSPLHF. For the CDR3, the DNA is TGTGCCAGCACTTTGTCGGGCAATTCACCCCTCCACTTT.

CDR3 nucleotides: TGTGCCAGCAGCTTGACAGGAGACGGCTCACCCCTCCACTTT. Its protein product is CASSLTGDGSPLHF. This chain connects TRBV7-8 to TRBJ1-6; possibly TRBD1 for D (6 bases). Germline CDR1 is SGHVS and CDR2 is FQNEAQ. The germline V and J ends were trimmed by 3 bases and 10 bases, with 13 bases remaining between them. The CDR3 spans 14 residues.

This clone was picked up one time. The chain uses TRBV5-4 and TRBJ2-7; D unresolved. The V gene lost 0 bases and the J gene lost 2 bases, with 15 bases spanning the gap. Looked up from germline, CDR1 is SGHNT and CDR2 is YYREEE (reference sequence). The CDR3 spans 16 residues. CDR3 bases: TGTGCCAGCAGCTTGGGGACGAGTGAGCCTGCCTACGAGCAGTACTTC. It is translated as CASSLGTSEPAYEQYF.